This T cell receptor beta chain was documented in a study of shared clonotypes between healthy human individuals. About the study: Donor composition was a couple of women and a few men, aged 18 to 49.

Study outcomes and limitations: Sampling covered nothing but blood. Tissue TCR repertoires likely differ from those found in blood.

The sample holds a few counts of this clone. What it binds is not known. With 6 bases removed from V and 7 bases from J, the gap between germline ends came to 14 bases. The CDR3 length is 14 residues. Per the germline V gene, CDR1 is SGHNT and CDR2 is YYREEE (reference sequence). In the sorted-subset replicate PCRs, approximately 200 ng DNA, around 30,000 T cell genomes, was used. Only in-frame clones appear in the TCRdb table, and some are missing; sequencing was by immunoSEQ multiplex PCR. The sample holds about 960,000 clones, 76% seen once. This TCR was recovered from a young man in good health. The rearrangement joins TRBV5-4 to TRBJ1-6; D possibly corresponds to TRBD1 (5 bases). Sequenced: memory CD4+ T cells sorted from blood. Indicated subset: CD45RA-negative fraction. The CDR3, as DNA: TGTGCCAGCACCTCTCAGGGTGGCAATTCACCCCTCCACTTT. Translation gives CASTSQGGNSPLHF.